The 7 T cell receptor beta chains below come from one sample, sequenced in a study of control samples from healthy donors and cancer patients. TCRdb's table, derived via immunoSEQ multiplex PCR, lists solely in-frame clones and lacks some. Counted here are 130,000 or so clones, around 86% occurring once; the ten biggest clones make up around 9%. Sequencing was done on a sample of blood. These TCRs come from a man aged 35 to 55 in good health.

This clone was seen a single time. This chain links TRBV29-1 with TRBJ1-2; D not certain. CDR1 and CDR2 from the germline V gene are SQVTM and ANQGSEA. With 6 bases removed from V and 4 bases from J, the gap between germline ends came to 12 bases. The CDR3 is made up of 12 amino acids. The CDR3 DNA reads TGCAGCGTGAAAGCGGATATCTATGGCTACACCTTC. Its translation: CSVKADIYGYTF.

The rearrangement joins TRBV7-2 to TRBJ2-3, with D tentatively TRBD1 (5 bases). The germline gives CDR1 SGHTA, CDR2 FQGNSA. V lost 7 bases, J lost 5 bases, and 13 bases lay in between. The CDR3 loop spans 13 amino acids. The CDR3 protein is CASTPGSRDTQYF. The CDR3 region has the DNA TGTGCCAGCACCCCAGGGTCAAGAGATACGCAGTATTTT.

As regards this clone: Relative to the germline gene, one junction end is altered; a read error may explain this. This chain uses TRBV5-1 with TRBJ1-6; 9 bases agree with TRBD1. The CDR3 contains 13 residues. Germline V gives CDR1 SGHRS, CDR2 YFSETQ. The CDR3 nucleotides read TGCGCCAGCAGATTGGGGACAGGGTCACCCCTCCACTTT. It specifies CASRLGTGSPLHF.

The chain recombines TRBV5-4 with TRBJ2-3; TRBD1 aligns across 12 bases. This CDR3 is built from 17 residues. Per the germline V gene, CDR1 is SGHNT and CDR2 is YYREEE (reference sequence). Losses at the gene ends were 3 bases for V and 2 bases for J; bases not matched to a gene: 7. CDR3 in DNA: TGTGCCAGCAGCTACCCGGGACAGGGGGCGATCACAGATACGCAGTATTTT. Protein sequence: CASSYPGQGAITDTQYF.

J is TRBJ2-5 and V is TRBV11-3; D is perhaps TRBD1 or TRBD2 (5 bases each). From germline, CDR1 is SGHNT and CDR2 YENEEA. This CDR3 is 15 amino acids long. Trimming removed 3 bases at V and 1 base at J, with 12 bases between. The CDR3 is CASSLAYGGQETQYF. In nucleotides, the CDR3 is TGTGCCAGCAGCTTGGCTTATGGGGGCCAAGAGACCCAGTACTTC.

This chain links TRBV10-3 with TRBJ1-1, with 11 bases matching TRBD1. This CDR3 is 16 amino acids long. After removal of 6 bases from V and 2 bases from J, the junction contained 8 bases not matched to a gene. Germline V gene sequence: CDR1 ENHRY, CDR2 SYGVKD. The CDR3 nucleotides are TGTGCCATCAGAGGACAGGGGGCGCATTCCAACACTGAAGCTTTCTTT. It translates to CAIRGQGAHSNTEAFF.

The chain is built from TRBV7-2 and TRBJ2-3; D possibly matches TRBD1 or TRBD2 (5 bases each). Trimming stripped 7 bases from V and 1 base from J, with 24 bases between. The CDR3 sequence is 18 residues long. Germline CDR1 is SGHTA and CDR2 is FQGNSA. The CDR3 sequence is CASILNDEGRPGTDTQYF. The DNA for the CDR3 is TGTGCCAGCATCCTTAACGATGAGGGGCGCCCTGGCACAGATACGCAGTATTTT.